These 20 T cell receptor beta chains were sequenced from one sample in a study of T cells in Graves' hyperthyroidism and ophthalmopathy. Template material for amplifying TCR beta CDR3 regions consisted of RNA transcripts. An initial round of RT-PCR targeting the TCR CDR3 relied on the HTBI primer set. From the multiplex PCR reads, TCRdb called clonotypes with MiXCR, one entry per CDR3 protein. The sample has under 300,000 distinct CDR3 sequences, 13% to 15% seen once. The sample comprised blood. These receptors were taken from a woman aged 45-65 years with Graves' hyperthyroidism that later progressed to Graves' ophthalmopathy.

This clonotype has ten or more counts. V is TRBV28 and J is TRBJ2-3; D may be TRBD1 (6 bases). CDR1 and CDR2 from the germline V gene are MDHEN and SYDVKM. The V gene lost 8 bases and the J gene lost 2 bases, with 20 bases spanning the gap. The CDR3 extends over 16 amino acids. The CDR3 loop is CASSIRGTGFTDTQYF. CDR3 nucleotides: TGTGCCAGCTCAATCAGGGGTACAGGGTTCACAGATACGCAGTATTTT.

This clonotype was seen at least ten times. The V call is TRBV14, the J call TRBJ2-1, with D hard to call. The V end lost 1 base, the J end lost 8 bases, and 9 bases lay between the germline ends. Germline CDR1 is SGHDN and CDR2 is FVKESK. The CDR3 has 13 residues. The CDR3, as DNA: TGTGCCAGCAGCCAAGGACCCTCCCATGAGCAGTTCTTC. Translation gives CASSQGPSHEQFF.

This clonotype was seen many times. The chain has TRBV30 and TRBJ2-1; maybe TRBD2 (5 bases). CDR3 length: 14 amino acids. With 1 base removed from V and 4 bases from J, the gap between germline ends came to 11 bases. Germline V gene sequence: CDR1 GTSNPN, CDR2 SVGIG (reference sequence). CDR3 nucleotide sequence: TGTGCCTGGAGTGGACTACTCATTTACAATGAGCAGTTCTTC. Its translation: CAWSGLLIYNEQFF.

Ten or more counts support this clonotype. The CDR3 DNA reads as TGCAGTGCTAGGCCTAGCGGGAACTACAATGAGCAGTTCTTC. The encoded protein is CSARPSGNYNEQFF. J is TRBJ2-1 and V is TRBV20-1; the match to TRBD2 covers 9 bases. Germline CDR1 reads DFQATT; CDR2 reads SNEGSKA (reference sequence). CDR3 size: 14 residues. V lost 3 bases, J lost 3 bases, and 3 bases stayed unmatched.

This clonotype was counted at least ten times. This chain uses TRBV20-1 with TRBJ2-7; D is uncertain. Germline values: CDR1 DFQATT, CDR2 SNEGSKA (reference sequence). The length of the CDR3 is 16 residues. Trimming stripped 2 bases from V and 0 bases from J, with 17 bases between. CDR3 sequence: CSARSPSGDFSYEQYF. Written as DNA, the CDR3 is TGCAGTGCTAGATCGCCGTCGGGCGACTTCTCCTACGAGCAGTACTTC.

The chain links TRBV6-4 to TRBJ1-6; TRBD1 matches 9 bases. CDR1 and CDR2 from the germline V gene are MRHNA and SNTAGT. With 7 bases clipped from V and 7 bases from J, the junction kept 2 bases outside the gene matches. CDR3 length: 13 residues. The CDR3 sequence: CASTGQGNSPLHF. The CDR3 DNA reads TGTGCCAGCACTGGACAGGGGAATTCACCCCTCCACTTT.

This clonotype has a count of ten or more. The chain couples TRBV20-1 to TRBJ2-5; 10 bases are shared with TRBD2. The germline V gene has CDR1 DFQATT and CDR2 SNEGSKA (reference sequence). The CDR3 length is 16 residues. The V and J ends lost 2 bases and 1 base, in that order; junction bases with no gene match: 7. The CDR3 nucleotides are TGCAGTGCTAGAAGTCTAGCGGGAGTCGCCCAAGAGACCCAGTACTTC. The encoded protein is CSARSLAGVAQETQYF.

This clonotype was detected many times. The CDR3 bases are TGCGCCAGCAGCTGGGGACAGGGAGGCACTGAAGCTTTCTTT. Amino acid sequence: CASSWGQGGTEAFF. J is TRBJ1-1 and V is TRBV5-1, with 9 nucleotides matching TRBD1. The V segment lost 3 bases and the J segment 4 bases; nucleotides outside the gene matches: 4. This CDR3 is 14 amino acids long. Germline CDR1 reads SGHRS; CDR2 reads YFSETQ.

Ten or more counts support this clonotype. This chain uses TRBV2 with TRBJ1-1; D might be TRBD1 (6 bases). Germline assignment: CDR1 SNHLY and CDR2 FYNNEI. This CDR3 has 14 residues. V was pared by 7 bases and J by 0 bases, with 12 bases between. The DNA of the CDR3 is TGTGCCAGCATCCCGGGGGACATGAACACTGAAGCTTTCTTT. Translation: CASIPGDMNTEAFF.

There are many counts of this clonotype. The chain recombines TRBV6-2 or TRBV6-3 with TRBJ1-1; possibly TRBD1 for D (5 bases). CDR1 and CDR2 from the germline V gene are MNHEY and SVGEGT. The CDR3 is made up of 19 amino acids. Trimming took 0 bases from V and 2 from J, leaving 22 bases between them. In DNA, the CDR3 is TGTGCCAGCAGTTACTCGATCGGGGCAGTTCGGGTGAGAAACACTGAAGCTTTCTTT. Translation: CASSYSIGAVRVRNTEAFF.

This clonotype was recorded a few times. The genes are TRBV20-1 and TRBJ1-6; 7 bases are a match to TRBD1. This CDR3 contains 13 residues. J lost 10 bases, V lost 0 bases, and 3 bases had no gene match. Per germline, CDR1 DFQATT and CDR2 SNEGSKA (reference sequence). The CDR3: CSARETGDSPLHF. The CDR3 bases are TGCAGTGCTAGAGAAACAGGGGACTCACCCCTCCACTTT.

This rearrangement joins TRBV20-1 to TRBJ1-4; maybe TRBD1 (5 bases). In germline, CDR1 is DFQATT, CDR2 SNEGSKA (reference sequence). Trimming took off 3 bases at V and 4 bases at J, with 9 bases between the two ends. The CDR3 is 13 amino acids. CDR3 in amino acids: CSASGGGNEKLFF. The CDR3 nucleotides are TGCAGTGCTAGCGGTGGGGGTAATGAAAAACTGTTTTTT.

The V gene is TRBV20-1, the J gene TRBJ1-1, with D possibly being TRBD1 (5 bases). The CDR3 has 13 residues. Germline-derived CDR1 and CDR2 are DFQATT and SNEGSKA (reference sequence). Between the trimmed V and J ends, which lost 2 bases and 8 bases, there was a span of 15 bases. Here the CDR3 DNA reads TGCAGTGCTAGACCCGGGGGGGTTGGGGAAGCTTTCTTT. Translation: CSARPGGVGEAFF.

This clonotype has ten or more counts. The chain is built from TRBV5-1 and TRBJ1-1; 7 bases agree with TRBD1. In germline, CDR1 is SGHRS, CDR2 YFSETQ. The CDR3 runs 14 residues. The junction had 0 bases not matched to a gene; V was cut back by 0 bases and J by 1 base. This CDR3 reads CASSLGDRNTEAFF. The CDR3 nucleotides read TGCGCCAGCAGCTTGGGGGACAGGAACACTGAAGCTTTCTTT.

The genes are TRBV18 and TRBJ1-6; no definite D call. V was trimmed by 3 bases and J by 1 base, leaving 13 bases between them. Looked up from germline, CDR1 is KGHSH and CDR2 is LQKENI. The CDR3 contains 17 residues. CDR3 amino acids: CASSPGVMSSYNSPLHF. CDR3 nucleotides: TGTGCCAGCTCACCCGGGGTGATGAGTTCCTATAATTCACCCCTCCACTTT.

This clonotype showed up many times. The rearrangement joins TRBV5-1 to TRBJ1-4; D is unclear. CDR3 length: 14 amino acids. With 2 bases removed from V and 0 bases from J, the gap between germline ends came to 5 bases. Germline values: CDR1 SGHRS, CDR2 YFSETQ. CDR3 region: CASSFQSTNEKLFF. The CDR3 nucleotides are TGCGCCAGCAGCTTCCAGTCAACTAATGAAAAACTGTTTTTT.

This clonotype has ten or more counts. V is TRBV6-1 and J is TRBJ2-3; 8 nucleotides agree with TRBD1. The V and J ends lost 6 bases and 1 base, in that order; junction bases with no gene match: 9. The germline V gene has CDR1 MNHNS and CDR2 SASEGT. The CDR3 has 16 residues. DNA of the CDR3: TGTGCCAGCAGCAGCCCCCAGGGGGCCGGCACAGATACGCAGTATTTT. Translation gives CASSSPQGAGTDTQYF.

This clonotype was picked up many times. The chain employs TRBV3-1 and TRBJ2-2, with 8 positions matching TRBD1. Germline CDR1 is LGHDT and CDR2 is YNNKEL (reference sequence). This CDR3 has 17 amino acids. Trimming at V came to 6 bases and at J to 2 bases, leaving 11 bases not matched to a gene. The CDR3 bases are TGTGCCAGCAGTCGGGACAGGTCCCGTATCAACACCGGGGAGCTGTTTTTT. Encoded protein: CASSRDRSRINTGELFF.

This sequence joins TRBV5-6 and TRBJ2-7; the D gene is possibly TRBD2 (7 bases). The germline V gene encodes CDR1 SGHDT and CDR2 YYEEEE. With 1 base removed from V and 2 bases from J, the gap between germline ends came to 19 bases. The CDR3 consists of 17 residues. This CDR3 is CASSLWGGLPPTYEQYF. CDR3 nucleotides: TGTGCCAGCAGCTTGTGGGGGGGGCTCCCCCCGACCTACGAGCAGTACTTC.

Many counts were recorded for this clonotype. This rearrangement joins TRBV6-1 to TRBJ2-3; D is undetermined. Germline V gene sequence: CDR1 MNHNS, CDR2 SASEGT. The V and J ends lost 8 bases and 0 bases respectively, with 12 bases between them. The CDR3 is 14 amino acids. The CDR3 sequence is CASASGTSTDTQYF. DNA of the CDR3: TGTGCCAGCGCCTCAGGTACTAGCACAGATACGCAGTATTTT.